This T cell receptor beta chain was sequenced in a study of neurological immune-mediated disorders. TCRdb itself ran the 5' RACE reads through MiXCR, one entry per CDR3 protein. The table has about 49,000 distinct CDR3 sequences, approximately 11% seen once; the top ten hold less than 2%. Time point here: longitudinal time-point 1 (baseline). Volunteers at a blood bank in Maryland, USA, were the healthy controls. The starting material, 2 million PBMCs stored at -80 C, gave rise to the unsorted libraries. CDR3 length equals 14 residues. CDR1 is SQVTM, CDR2 ANQGSEA, per germline. V gave up 6 bases and J gave up 8 bases, with 22 bases separating them.

The V call is TRBV29-1, the J call TRBJ1-2; D call uncertain. The sample taken for sequencing was PBMCs. This receptor was identified in a woman in her thirties or forties in good health. DNA of the CDR3: TGCAGCGTCCGCCCCGGGCACGGTGGGCCCGGCTACACCTTC. As protein: CSVRPGHGGPGYTF.